This T cell receptor beta chain was documented in a study of cutaneous CD30+ T cell lymphoproliferative disorder and hepatitis E (dated by TCRdb to the late 2010s). Based on the germline V gene, the CDR1 and CDR2 sequences are SNHLY and FYNNEI. The V end loses 5 bases and the J end loses 0 bases, and a stretch of 13 bases separates them. The CDR3 covers 16 residues, taking in both the cysteine and the phenylalanine. This entry keeps only the CDR3 DNA: 48 bases, framed from base 1. The library was made by the immunoSEQ multiplex PCR assay. The immuneACCESS repertoire file appears here via TCRdb, limited to in-frame rearrangements. These files lack a portion of the clones; in checked studies, under half of the deficit traces to unresolved V genes, and the cause of the others is not known. The sample table records thousands of clones; approximately 74% of these occur just once. The biggest ten clones account for under 1.4% of the sample.

On this clone: The clone's antigen remains unknown. No quality values exist for individual bases; no much larger clone is one base distant.

The rearrangement combines TRBV2 with TRBJ1-4; too little of a D gene remains to name it. The sequencing sample was made of blood. This sequence originates from a human donor with a cutaneous T cell lymphoproliferative disorder associated with hepatitis E virus. The CDR3 protein is CASSSPVQATNEKLFF. The base sequence is TGTGCCAGCAGTTCTCCTGTCCAGGCAACTAATGAAAAACTGTTTTTT.